Below are 2 T cell receptor beta chains sequenced from a single sample in a study of blood T cell repertoires in COVID-19. Repertoires were generated with immunoSEQ multiplex PCR, while TCRdb's copy carries only in-frame clones and drops some. The table lists some 300,000 clones, roughly 86% of them singletons. The sample was PBMCs or T cells enriched from blood (not recorded which). The receptors stem from a woman in her forties or fifties who had been exposed to COVID-19.

The chain joins TRBV7-8 to TRBJ1-6; D possibly corresponds to TRBD1 (5 bases). The ends were cut back, 2 bases at V and 4 bases at J, with 18 bases in the middle. CDR1 is SGHVS, CDR2 FQNEAQ, per germline. This CDR3 contains 18 residues. The CDR3 loop reads CASSLLVSDTAYNSPLHF. In DNA, the CDR3 is TGTGCCAGCAGCTTATTGGTCTCGGACACCGCATATAATTCACCCCTCCACTTT.

The chain recombines TRBV28 with TRBJ1-1; tentative D call: TRBD1 (5 bases). The CDR3 runs 14 residues. V was clipped by 3 bases and J by 6 bases, with 14 bases between them. Germline loops: CDR1 MDHEN, CDR2 SYDVKM. The CDR3 DNA is TGTGCCAGCAGTTTTATACGGGGGAGGCCTGAAGCTTTCTTT. Translated, it gives CASSFIRGRPEAFF.